The T cell receptor beta chain under discussion was sequenced for a study of CD8 T cells in ankylosing spondylitis. This clonotype appeared many times. The germline gives CDR1 SGDLS, CDR2 YYNGEE. V was trimmed by 0 bases and J by 3 bases, leaving 13 bases between them. CDR3 size: 16 residues. By quantitative 5'-RACE with molecular barcodes, the TCR beta libraries were made. TCRdb independently ran MiXCR on the 5' RACE reads; one entry per CDR3 protein. This sample carries about 200,000 distinct CDR3 sequences, 13% of them seen once, and the ten largest clones take approximately 15%. Sample: blood, either unsorted or a sorted T cell fraction (not recorded which). This clonotype originated in a male donor with ankylosing spondylitis or in good health (not recorded which). V is TRBV9 and J is TRBJ2-1; D uncertain. In DNA form, the CDR3 reads TGTGCCAGCAGCGTAGGAGGTCCAACGGGCTACAATGAGCAGTTCTTC. Translated: CASSVGGPTGYNEQFF.